This T cell receptor (beta chain) was captured by sequencing in a study of T-cell memory formation after mild COVID-19. In TCRdb, the 5' RACE reads were re-called with MiXCR into one record per CDR3 protein. The sample includes 180,000 or so distinct CDR3 sequences, 11% of them seen just once. V dropped 5 bases and J dropped 4 bases, with 20 bases sitting between them. From germline, CDR1 is MDHEN and CDR2 SYDVKM. The CDR3 has 16 amino acids. This clonotype was detected only a few times. The receptor's source is a man aged 18 to 30 who had mild COVID-19 (a few samples of this study predate the infection). Cell type and time point are not known. The V and J genes are TRBV28 and TRBJ1-2; D remains unclear. What was sequenced was PBMCs or a T cell subset sorted from them (not recorded which). The CDR3 bases are TGTGCCAGCAGTCCACCCGATCCGGGATCTACCTATGGCTACACCTTC. As protein: CASSPPDPGSTYGYTF.